This T cell receptor (beta chain) was documented in a study of OX40 agonist ivuxolimab in advanced cancers. This CDR3 region has 14 residues. The V gene end was trimmed by 3 bases and the J gene end by 4 bases; junction bases not matched to a gene: 5. Germline V gene sequence: CDR1 KGHSH, CDR2 LQKENI. Libraries were prepared by immunoSEQ multiplex PCR; TCRdb keeps only in-frame clonotypes and omits some of them. Counted here are about 15,000 clones, roughly 60% occurring once; the ten biggest clones make up 7.5% to 9.5%. This sequence originates from an adult with an advanced solid tumor such as melanoma, head and neck, liver or kidney cancer. The sequenced sample was CD4+ or CD8+ T cells sorted from blood, obtained in a trial of the OX40 agonist ivuxolimab. This rearrangement joins TRBV18 to TRBJ1-2; 7 positions match TRBD1. This CDR3 reads CASSPQGQPYGYTF. The DNA of the CDR3 is TGTGCCAGCTCACCCCAGGGACAGCCCTATGGCTACACCTTC.